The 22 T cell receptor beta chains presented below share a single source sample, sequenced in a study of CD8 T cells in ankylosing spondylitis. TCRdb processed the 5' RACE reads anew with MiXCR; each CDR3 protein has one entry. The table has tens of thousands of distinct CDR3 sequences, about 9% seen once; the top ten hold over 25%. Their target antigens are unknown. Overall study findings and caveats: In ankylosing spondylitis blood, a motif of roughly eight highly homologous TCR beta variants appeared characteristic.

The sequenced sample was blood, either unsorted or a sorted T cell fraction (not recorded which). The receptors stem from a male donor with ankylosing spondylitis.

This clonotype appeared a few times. DNA for the CDR3: TGTGCTAGTGGTTTGGTACCCGGGGCTGAAGCTTTCTTT. This encodes CASGLVPGAEAFF. The chain recombines TRBV12-5 with TRBJ1-1; D is unclear. CDR1 LGHNT and CDR2 FRNRAP come from the germline V gene. This CDR3 is 13 amino acids long. V lost 0 bases, J lost 6 bases, and 8 bases lay in between.

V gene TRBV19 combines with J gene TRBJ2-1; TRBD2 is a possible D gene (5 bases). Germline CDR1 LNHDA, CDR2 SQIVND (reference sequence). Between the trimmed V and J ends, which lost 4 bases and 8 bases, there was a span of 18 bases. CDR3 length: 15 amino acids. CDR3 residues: CASSSVASRIHEQFF. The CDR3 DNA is TGTGCCAGTAGTAGCGTGGCTAGCAGGATACATGAGCAGTTCTTC.

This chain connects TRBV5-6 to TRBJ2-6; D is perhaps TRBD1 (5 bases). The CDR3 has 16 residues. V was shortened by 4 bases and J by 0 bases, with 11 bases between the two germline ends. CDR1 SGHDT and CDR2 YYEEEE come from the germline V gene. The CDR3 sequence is CASSRRQSSGANVLTF. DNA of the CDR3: TGTGCCAGCAGCCGGAGACAGAGCTCTGGGGCCAACGTCCTGACTTTC.

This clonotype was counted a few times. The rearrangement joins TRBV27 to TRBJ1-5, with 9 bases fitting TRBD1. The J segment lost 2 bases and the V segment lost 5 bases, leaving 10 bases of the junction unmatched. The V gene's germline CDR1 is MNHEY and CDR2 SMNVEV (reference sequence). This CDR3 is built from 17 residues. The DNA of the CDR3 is TGTGCCAGCAGTCAGGGACAGGGCAAAGGGGGCAATCAGCCCCAGCATTTT. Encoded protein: CASSQGQGKGGNQPQHF.

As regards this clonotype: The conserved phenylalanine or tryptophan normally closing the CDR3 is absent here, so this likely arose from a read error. The CDR3 nucleotides are TGTGCCAGCAGCTTAGCCAGCGATATATACAATGAGCAGTTCCTC. Translating it yields CASSLASDIYNEQFL. V is TRBV13 and J is TRBJ2-1, with D unresolved. The V gene lost 1 base and the J gene lost 4 bases, with 11 bases spanning the gap. This CDR3 spans 15 amino acids. CDR1 is PRHDT, CDR2 FYEKMQ, per germline (reference sequence).

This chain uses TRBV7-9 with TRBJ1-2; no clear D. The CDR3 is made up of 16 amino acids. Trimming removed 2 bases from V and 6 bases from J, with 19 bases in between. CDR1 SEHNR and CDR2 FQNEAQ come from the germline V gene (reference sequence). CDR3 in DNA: TGTGCCAGCAGCTTATCCTCGACGGGGATGCTCCATGGCTACACCTTC. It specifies CASSLSSTGMLHGYTF.

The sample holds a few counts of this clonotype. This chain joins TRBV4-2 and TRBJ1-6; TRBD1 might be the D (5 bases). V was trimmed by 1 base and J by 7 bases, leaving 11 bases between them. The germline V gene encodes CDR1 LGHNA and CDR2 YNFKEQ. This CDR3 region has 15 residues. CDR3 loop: CASSQGGELNSPLHF. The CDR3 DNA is TGTGCCAGCAGCCAAGGGGGGGAATTGAATTCACCCCTCCACTTT.

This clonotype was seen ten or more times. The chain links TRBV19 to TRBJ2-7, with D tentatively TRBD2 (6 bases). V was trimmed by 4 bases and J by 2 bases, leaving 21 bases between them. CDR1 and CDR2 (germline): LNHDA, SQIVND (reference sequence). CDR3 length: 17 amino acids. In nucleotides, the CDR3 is TGTGCCAGTAGTACCTTCCGGGACTCTTTGAGTCCCTACGAGCAGTACTTC. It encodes CASSTFRDSLSPYEQYF.

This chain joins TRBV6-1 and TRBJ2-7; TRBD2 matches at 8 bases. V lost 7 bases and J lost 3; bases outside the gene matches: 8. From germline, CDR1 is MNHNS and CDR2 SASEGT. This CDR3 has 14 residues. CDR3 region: CASTSSGRSYEQYF. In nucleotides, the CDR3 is TGTGCCAGCACCTCCAGCGGGAGAAGCTACGAGCAGTACTTC.

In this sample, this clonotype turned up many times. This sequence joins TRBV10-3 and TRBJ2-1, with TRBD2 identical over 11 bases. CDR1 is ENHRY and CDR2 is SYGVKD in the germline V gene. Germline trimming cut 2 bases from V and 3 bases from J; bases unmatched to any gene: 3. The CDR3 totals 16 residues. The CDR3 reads CAISETSGSLYNEQFF. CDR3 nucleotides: TGTGCCATCAGTGAGACTAGCGGGAGCCTCTACAATGAGCAGTTCTTC.

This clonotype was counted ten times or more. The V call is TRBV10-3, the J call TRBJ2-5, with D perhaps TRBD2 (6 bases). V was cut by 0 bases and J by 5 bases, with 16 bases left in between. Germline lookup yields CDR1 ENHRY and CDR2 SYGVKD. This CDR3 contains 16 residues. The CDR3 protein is CAISESETDAGETQYF. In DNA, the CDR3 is TGTGCCATCAGTGAGTCAGAGACAGACGCGGGGGAGACCCAGTACTTC.

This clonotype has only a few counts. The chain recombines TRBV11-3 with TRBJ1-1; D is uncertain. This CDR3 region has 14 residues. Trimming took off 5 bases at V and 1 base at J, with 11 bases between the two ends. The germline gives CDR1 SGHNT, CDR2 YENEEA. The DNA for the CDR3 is TGTGCCAGCAGCCTTCCTCGGGGGAACACTGAAGCTTTCTTT. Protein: CASSLPRGNTEAFF.

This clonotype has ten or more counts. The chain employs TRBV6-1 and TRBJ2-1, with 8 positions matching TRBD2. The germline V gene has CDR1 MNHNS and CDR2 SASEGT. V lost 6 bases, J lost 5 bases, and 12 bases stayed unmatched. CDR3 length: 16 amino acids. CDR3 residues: CASSPRTGGAHNEQFF. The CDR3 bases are TGTGCCAGCAGCCCCAGGACGGGAGGGGCCCACAATGAGCAGTTCTTC.

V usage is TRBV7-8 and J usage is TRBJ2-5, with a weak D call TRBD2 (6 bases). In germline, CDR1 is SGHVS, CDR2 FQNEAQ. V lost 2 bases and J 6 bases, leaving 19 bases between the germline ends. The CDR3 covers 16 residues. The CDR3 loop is CASSLIDRETTKTQYF. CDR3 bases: TGTGCCAGCAGCTTAATCGACCGGGAGACTACTAAGACCCAGTACTTC.

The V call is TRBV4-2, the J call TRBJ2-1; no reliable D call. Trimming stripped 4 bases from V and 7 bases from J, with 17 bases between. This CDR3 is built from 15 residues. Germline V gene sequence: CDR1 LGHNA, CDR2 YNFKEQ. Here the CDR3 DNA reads TGTGCCAGCAGCCGGTCGGTGAAGGTTGGAAATGAGCAGTTCTTC. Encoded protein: CASSRSVKVGNEQFF.

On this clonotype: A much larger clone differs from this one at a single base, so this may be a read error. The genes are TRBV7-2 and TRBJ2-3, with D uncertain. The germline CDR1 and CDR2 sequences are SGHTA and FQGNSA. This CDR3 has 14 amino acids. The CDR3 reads CAISPSSSTDTQYF. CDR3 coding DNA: TGTGCCATCAGCCCCAGCTCTAGCACAGATACGCAGTATTTT.

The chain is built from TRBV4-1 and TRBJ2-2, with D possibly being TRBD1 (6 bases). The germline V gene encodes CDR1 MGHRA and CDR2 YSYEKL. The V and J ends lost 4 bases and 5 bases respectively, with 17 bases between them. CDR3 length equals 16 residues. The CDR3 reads CASSLRRGFVTGELFF. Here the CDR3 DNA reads TGCGCCAGCAGCCTAAGAAGGGGGTTCGTAACCGGGGAGCTGTTTTTT.

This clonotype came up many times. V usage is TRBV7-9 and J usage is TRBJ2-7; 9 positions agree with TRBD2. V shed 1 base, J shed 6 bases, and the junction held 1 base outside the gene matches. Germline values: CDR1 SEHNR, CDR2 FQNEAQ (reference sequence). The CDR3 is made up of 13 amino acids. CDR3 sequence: CASSLGTSAEQYV. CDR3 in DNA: TGTGCCAGCAGCTTAGGGACTAGCGCCGAGCAGTACGTC.

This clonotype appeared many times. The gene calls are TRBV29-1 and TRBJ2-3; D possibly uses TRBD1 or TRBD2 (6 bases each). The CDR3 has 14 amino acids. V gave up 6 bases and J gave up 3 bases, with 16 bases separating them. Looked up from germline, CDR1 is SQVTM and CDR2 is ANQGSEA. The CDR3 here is CSVEGGRVTDTQYF. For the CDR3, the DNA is TGCAGCGTCGAGGGGGGAAGGGTGACAGATACGCAGTATTTT.

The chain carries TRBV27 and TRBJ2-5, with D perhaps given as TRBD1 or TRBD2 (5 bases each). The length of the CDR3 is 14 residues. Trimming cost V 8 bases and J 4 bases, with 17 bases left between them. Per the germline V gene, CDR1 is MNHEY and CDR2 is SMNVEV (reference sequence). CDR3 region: CASAVGTPRETQYF. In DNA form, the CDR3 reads TGTGCCAGCGCGGTAGGGACGCCCCGAGAGACCCAGTACTTC.

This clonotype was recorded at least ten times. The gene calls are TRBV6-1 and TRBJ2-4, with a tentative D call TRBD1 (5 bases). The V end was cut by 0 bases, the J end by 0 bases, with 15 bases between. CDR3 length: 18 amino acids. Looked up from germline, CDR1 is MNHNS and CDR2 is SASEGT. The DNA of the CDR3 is TGTGCCAGCAGTGAAGCGCTTGTCAGGGTTCTAGCCAAAAACATTCAGTACTTC. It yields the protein CASSEALVRVLAKNIQYF.

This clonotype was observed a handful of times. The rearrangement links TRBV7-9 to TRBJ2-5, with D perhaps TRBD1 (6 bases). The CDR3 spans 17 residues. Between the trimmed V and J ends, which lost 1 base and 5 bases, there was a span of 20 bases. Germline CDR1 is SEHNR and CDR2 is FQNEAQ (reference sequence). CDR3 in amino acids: CASSLEPPKQGRETQYF. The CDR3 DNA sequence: TGTGCCAGCAGCTTAGAACCCCCCAAACAGGGTCGGGAGACCCAGTACTTC.